This T cell receptor (beta chain) was captured in a study of cytomegalovirus exposure and HLA in healthy donors. The wider study: Clustering assigned about 79% of the approximately 370 genotyped donors to the Caucasian-associated ancestry cluster.

Vbeta (60) and Jbeta (13) primers were used in the PCR. Sequencing was performed with immunoSEQ multiplex PCR; in TCRdb, only in-frame clones are kept and a portion is missing. Of hundreds of thousands of clones in the sample, approximately 70% were seen once. Sequencing input: PBMCs. This receptor was identified in a female donor in good health and CMV-seronegative.

The CDR3 DNA reads as TGTGCCAGCAGCTTGGAGGGGACGCGGGGTACGCAGTATTTT. This encodes CASSLEGTRGTQYF. The chain joins TRBV5-4 to TRBJ2-3, with a tentative D call TRBD2 (6 bases). Germline values: CDR1 SGHNT, CDR2 YYREEE (reference sequence). Trimming shortened V by 0 bases and J by 8 bases, and 13 bases separated the two germline ends. This CDR3 region has 14 residues.